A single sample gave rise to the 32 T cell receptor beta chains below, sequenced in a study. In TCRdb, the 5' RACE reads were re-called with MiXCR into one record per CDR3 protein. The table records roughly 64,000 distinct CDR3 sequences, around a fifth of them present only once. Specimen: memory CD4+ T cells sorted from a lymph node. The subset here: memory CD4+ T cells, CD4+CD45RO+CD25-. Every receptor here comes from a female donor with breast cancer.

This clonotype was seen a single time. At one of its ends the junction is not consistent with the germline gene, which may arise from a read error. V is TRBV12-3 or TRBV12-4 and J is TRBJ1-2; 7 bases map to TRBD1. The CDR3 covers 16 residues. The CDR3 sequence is CVSAPSGARGTYGYTF. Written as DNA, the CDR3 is TGTGTCAGCGCCCCTAGCGGGGCCAGGGGGACCTATGGCTACACCTTC.

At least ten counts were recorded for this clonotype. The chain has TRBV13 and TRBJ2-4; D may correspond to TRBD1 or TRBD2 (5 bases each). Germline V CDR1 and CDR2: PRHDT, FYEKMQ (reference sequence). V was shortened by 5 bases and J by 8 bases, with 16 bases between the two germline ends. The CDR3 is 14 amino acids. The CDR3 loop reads CASSTRRRGDIQYF. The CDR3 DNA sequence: TGTGCCAGCAGCACCCGACGGCGAGGGGACATTCAGTACTTC.

This CDR3 reads CASREGIEQYF. In DNA, the CDR3 is TGTGCCAGCAGGGAGGGTATAGAGCAGTACTTC. This chain connects TRBV7-2 to TRBJ2-7; TRBD2 might be the D (6 bases). The CDR3 covers 11 residues. Between the trimmed V and J ends, which lost 6 bases and 7 bases, there was a span of 10 bases. Germline V CDR1 and CDR2: SGHTA, FQGNSA.

The CDR3 coding sequence is TGTGCCAGCAGCAAGGGACTAGCGGGAGGAGAGAACACCGGGGAGCTGTTTTTT. It encodes CASSKGLAGGENTGELFF. This chain joins TRBV5-4 and TRBJ2-2; 15 nucleotides match TRBD2. This CDR3 contains 18 residues. V shed 4 bases and J 1 base; nucleotides not matched to a gene: 5. In germline, CDR1 is SGHNT, CDR2 YYREEE (reference sequence).

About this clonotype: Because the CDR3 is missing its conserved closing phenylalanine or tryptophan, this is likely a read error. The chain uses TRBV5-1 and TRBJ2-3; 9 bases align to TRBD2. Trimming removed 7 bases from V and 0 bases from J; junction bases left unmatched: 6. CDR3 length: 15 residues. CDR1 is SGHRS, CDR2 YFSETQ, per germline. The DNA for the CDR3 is TGCGCCAGCCATTTTACTAGCGGGAGCACAGATACGCAGTATCTT. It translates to CASHFTSGSTDTQYL.

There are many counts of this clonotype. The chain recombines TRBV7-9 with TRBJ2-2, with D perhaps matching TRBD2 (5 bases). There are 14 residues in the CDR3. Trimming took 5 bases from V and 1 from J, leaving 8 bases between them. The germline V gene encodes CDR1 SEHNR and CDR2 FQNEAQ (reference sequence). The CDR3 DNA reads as TGTGCCAGCAGCCCGCGGGTGAACACCGGGGAGCTGTTTTTT. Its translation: CASSPRVNTGELFF.

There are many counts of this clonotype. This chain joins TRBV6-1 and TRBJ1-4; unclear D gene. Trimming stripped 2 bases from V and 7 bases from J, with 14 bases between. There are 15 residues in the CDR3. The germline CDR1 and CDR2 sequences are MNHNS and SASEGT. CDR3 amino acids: CASSESWHRGEKLFF. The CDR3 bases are TGTGCCAGCAGTGAATCGTGGCACCGTGGTGAAAAACTGTTTTTT.

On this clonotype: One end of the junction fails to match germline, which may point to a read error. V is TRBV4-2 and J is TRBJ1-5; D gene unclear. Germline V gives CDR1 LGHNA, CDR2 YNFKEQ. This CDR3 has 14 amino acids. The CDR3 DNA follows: TGCGCCAGCAGCCAAGGCCCTTCCAATCAGCTCCAGCATTTT. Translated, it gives CASSQGPSNQLQHF.

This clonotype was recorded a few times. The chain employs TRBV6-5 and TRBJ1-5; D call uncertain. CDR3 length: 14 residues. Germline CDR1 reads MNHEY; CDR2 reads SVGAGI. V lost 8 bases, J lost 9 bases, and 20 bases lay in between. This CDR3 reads CASSAAGERGPQHF. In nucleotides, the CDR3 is TGTGCCAGCTCCGCCGCGGGCGAGCGGGGGCCCCAGCATTTT.

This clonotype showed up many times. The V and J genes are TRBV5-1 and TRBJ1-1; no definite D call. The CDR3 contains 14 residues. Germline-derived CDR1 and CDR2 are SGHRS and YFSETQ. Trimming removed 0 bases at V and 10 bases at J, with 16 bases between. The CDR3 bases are TGCGCCAGCAGCTTGGGGGGAAAACTAAACGGAGCTTTCTTT. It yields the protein CASSLGGKLNGAFF.

The chain's CDR3 is CASRVDDTQYF. DNA for the CDR3: TGTGCCAGCAGGGTTGACGATACGCAGTATTTT. The V and J genes are TRBV6-5 and TRBJ2-3; no clear D gene. This CDR3 comprises 11 residues. V was trimmed by 6 bases and J by 6 bases, leaving 7 bases between them. Germline loops: CDR1 MNHEY, CDR2 SVGAGI.

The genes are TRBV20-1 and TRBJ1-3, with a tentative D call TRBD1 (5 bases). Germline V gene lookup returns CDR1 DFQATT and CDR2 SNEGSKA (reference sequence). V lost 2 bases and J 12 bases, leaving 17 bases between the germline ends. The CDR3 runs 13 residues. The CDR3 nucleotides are TGCAGTGCTAGAACGGGGGGAGCGGACATCATATATTTT. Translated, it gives CSARTGGADIIYF.

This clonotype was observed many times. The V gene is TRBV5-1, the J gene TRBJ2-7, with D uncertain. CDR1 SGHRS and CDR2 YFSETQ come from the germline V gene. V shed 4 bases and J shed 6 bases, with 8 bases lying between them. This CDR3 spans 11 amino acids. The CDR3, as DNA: TGCGCCAGCAGCAGAAGTCGCGAGCAGTACTTC. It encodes CASSRSREQYF. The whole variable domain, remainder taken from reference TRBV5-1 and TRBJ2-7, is KAGVTQTPRYLIKTRGQQVTLSCSPISGHRSVSWYQQTPGQGLQFLFEYFSETQRNKGNFPGRFSGRQFSNSRSEMNVSTLELGDSALYLCASSRSREQYFGPGTRLTVT.

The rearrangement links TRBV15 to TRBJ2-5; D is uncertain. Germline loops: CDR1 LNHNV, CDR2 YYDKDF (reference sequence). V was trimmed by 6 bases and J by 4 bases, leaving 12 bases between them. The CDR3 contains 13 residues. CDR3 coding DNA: TGTGCCACCAGACAGAGTCCGGGAGAGACCCAGTACTTC. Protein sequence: CATRQSPGETQYF.

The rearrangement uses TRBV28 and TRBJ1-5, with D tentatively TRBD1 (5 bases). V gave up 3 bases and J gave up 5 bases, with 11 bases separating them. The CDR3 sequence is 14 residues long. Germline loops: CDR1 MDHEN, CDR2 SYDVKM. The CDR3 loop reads CASSFGREDQPQHF. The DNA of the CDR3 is TGTGCCAGCAGTTTCGGCAGGGAGGATCAGCCCCAGCATTTT.

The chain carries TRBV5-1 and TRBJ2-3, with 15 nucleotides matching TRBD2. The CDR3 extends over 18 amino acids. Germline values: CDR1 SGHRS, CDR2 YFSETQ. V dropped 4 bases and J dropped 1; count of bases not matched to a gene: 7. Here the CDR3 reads CASSEGTSGRFGTDTQYF. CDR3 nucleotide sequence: TGCGCCAGCAGCGAGGGGACTAGCGGGAGGTTCGGCACAGATACGCAGTATTTT. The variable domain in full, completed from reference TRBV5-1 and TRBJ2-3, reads KAGVTQTPRYLIKTRGQQVTLSCSPISGHRSVSWYQQTPGQGLQFLFEYFSETQRNKGNFPGRFSGRQFSNSRSEMNVSTLELGDSALYLCASSEGTSGRFGTDTQYFGPGTRLTVL.

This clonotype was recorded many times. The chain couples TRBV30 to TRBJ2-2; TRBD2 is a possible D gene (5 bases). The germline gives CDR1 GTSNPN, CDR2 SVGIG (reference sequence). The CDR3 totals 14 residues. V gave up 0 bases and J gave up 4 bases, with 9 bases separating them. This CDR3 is CAWSVLRGTGELFF. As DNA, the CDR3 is TGTGCCTGGAGTGTACTTCGGGGCACCGGGGAGCTGTTTTTT.

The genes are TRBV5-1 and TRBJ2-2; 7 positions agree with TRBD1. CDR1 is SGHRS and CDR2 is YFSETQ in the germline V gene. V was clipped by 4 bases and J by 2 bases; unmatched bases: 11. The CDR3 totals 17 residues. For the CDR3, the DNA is TGCGCCAGCAGCCCACCAGGGACAGAATTCAACACCGGGGAGCTGTTTTTT. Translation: CASSPPGTEFNTGELFF.

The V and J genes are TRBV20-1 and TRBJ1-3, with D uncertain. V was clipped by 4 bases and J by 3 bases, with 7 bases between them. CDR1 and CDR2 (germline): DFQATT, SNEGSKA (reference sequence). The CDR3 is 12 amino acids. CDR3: CSAMGGGNTIYF. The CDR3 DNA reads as TGCAGTGCTATGGGTGGTGGAAACACCATATATTTT.

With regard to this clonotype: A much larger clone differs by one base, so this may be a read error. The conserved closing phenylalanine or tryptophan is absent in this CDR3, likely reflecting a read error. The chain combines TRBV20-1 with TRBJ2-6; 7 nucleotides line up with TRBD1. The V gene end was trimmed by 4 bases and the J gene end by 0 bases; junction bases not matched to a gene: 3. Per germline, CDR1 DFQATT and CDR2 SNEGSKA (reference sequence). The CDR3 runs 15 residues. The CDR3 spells CSAKDRSSGANVLTS. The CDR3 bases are TGCAGTGCTAAGGACAGGAGCTCTGGGGCCAACGTCCTGACTTCC.

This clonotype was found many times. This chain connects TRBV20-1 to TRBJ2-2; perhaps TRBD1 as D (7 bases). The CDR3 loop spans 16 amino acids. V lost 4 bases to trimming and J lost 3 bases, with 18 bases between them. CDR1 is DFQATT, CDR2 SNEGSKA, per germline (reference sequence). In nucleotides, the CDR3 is TGCAGTGCTAATAACGCCGCCAGGGGGGACACCGGGGAGCTGTTTTTT. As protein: CSANNAARGDTGELFF.

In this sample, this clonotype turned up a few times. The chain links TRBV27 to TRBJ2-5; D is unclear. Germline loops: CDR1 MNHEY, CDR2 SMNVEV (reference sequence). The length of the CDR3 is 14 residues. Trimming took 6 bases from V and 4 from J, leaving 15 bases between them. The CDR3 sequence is CASSSTPSGETQYF. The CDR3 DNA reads TGTGCCAGCAGCTCTACCCCCTCTGGAGAGACCCAGTACTTC.

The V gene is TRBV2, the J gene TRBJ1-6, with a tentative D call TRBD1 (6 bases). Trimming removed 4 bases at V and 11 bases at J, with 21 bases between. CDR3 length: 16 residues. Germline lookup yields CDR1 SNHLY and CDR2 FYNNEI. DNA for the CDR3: TGTGCCAGCAGTGGAGACGAACAGGGAAATTGTCCACCCCTCCACTTT. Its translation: CASSGDEQGNCPPLHF. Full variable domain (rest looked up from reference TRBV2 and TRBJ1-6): EPEVTQTPSHQVTQMGQEVILRCVPISNHLYFYWYRQILGQKVEFLVSFYNNEISEKSEIFDDQFSVERPDGSNFTLKIRSTKLEDSAMYFCASSGDEQGNCPPLHFGNGTRLTVT.

CDR3 protein: CASSFRQGGLYGYTF. CDR3 nucleotide sequence: TGTGCCAGCAGTTTTCGCCAGGGGGGGCTCTATGGCTACACCTTC. The V gene is TRBV27, the J gene TRBJ1-2, with 7 bases identical to TRBD1. V shed 3 bases, J shed 4 bases, and the junction held 8 bases outside the gene matches. This CDR3 spans 15 amino acids. Germline loops: CDR1 MNHEY, CDR2 SMNVEV (reference sequence).

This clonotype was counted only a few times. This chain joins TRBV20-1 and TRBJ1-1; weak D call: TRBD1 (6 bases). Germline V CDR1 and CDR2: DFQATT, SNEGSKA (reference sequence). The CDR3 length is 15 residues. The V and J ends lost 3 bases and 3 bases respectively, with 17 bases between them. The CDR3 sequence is CSASPPQGTYTEAFF. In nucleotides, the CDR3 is TGCAGTGCTAGTCCGCCCCAGGGGACCTACACTGAAGCTTTCTTT.

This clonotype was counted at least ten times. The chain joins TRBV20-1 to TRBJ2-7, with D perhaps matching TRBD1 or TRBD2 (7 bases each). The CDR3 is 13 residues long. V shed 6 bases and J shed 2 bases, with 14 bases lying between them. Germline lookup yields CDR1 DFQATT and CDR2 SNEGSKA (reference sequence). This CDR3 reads CSAPQGTTYEQYF. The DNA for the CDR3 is TGCAGTGCCCCACAGGGGACTACCTACGAGCAGTACTTC.

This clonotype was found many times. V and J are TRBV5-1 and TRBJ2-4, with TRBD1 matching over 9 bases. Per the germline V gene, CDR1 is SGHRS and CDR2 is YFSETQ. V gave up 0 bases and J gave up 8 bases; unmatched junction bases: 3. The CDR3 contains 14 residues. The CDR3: CASSLDRGRDIQYF. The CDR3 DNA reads TGCGCCAGCAGCTTGGACAGGGGGCGAGACATTCAGTACTTC.

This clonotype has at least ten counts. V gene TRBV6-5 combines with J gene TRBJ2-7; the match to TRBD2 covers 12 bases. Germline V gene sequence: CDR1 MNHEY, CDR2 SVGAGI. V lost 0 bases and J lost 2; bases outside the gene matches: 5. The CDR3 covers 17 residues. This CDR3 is CASSYSLRTSGTYEQYF. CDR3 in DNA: TGTGCCAGCAGTTACTCTCTGCGGACTAGCGGGACCTACGAGCAGTACTTC.

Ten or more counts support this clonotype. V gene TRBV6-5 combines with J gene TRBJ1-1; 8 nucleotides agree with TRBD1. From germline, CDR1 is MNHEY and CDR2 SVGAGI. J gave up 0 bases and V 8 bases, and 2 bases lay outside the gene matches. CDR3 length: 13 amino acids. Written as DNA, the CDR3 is TGTGCCAGCCAGGACAGGGTGAACACTGAAGCTTTCTTT. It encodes CASQDRVNTEAFF.

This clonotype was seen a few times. DNA of the CDR3: TGTGCCAGCAGCCCTAATAGCAATCAGCCCCAGCATTTT. It is translated as CASSPNSNQPQHF. The chain has TRBV6-2 or TRBV6-3 and TRBJ1-5, with D hard to call. This CDR3 is 13 amino acids long. The ends were cut back, 6 bases at V and 0 bases at J, with 6 bases in the middle. Germline values: CDR1 MNHEY, CDR2 SVGEGT.

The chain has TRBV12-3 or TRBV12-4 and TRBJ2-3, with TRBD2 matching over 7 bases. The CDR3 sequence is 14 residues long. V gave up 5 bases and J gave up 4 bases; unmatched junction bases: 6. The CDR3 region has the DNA TGTGCCAGCAGTACCCTACGGGGGGCAGATACGCAGTATTTT. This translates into CASSTLRGADTQYF.

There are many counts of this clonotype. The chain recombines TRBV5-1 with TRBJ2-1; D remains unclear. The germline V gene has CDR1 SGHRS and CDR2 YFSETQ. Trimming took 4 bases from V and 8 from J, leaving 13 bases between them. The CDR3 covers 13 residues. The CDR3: CASSDGSGDEQFF. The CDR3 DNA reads TGCGCCAGCAGCGATGGTAGTGGCGATGAGCAGTTCTTC.